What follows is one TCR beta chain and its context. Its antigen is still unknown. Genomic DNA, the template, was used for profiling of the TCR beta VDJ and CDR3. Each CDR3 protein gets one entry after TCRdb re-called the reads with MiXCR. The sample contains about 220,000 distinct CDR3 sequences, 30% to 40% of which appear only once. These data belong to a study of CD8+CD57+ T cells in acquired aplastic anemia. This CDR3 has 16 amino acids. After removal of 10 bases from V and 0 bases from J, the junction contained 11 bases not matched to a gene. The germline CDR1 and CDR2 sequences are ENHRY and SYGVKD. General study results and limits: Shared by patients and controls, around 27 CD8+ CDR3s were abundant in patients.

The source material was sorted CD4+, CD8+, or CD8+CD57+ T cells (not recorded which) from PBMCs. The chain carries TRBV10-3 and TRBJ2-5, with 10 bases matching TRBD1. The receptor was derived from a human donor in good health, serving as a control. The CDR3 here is CASSGRDRGHQETQYF. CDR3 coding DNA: TGTGCCAGCAGCGGACGGGACAGGGGCCACCAAGAGACCCAGTACTTC.